The 26 T cell receptor beta chains below were found in one sample sequenced in a study of T cell clones after liver transplantation. Profiling relied on immunoSEQ multiplex PCR, and the TCRdb table lists in-frame clones only, not all of them. Among around 9,300 clones listed, around 70% were seen once. The sample consisted of CD8+ T cells from blood, taken at the approximately 15-month timepoint. These receptors were collected from a human patient who received a liver transplant. The graft donor may have contributed some T cells.

V and J are TRBV11-3 and TRBJ2-1; D is possibly TRBD2 (6 bases). The V end was cut by 3 bases, the J end by 7 bases, with 10 bases between. The CDR3 consists of 13 residues. Germline values: CDR1 SGHNT, CDR2 YENEEA. The CDR3 is CASSLRGRNEQFF. The CDR3 DNA is TGTGCCAGCAGCTTGCGAGGGAGGAATGAGCAGTTCTTC. The whole variable domain, remainder taken from reference TRBV11-3 and TRBJ2-1, is EAGVVQSPRYKIIEKKQPVAFWCNPISGHNTLYWYLQNLGQGPELLIRYENEEAVDDSQLPKDRFSAERLKGVDSTLKIQPAELGDSAVYLCASSLRGRNEQFFGPGTRLTVL.

This clone was seen only once. The chain links TRBV7-2 to TRBJ1-5, with D perhaps TRBD1 (5 bases). The CDR3 is made up of 14 amino acids. The germline V gene encodes CDR1 SGHTA and CDR2 FQGNSA. Trimming took 2 bases from V and 4 from J, leaving 9 bases between them. The CDR3 sequence is CASSLPTGNQPQHF. The CDR3 bases are TGTGCCAGCAGCTTACCCACAGGTAATCAGCCCCAGCATTTT.

The genes are TRBV10-2 and TRBJ2-1, with TRBD2 as a possible D gene (6 bases). Trimming left V 5 bases short and J 3 bases short, with 8 bases between. The CDR3 runs to 13 residues. Germline V lookup: CDR1 WSHSY, CDR2 SAAADI. DNA of the CDR3: TGCGCCAGCAGTCTGACTAGCTACAATGAGCAGTTCTTC. Its protein product is CASSLTSYNEQFF.

The chain carries TRBV7-9 and TRBJ2-2; no reliable D call. The CDR3 covers 15 residues. From germline, CDR1 is SEHNR and CDR2 FQNEAQ (reference sequence). V was trimmed by 3 bases and J by 4 bases, leaving 12 bases between them. The CDR3 here is CASSFLHSGTGELFF. CDR3 coding DNA: TGTGCCAGCAGCTTTCTCCACAGTGGCACCGGGGAGCTGTTTTTT.

The chain links TRBV4-1 to TRBJ2-5; 7 nucleotides align to TRBD1. Germline V CDR1 and CDR2: MGHRA, YSYEKL. The CDR3 totals 15 residues. J was trimmed by 4 bases and V by 0 bases; bases with no gene match: 5. The CDR3 loop reads CASSQDPGQPETQYF. The CDR3 region has the DNA TGCGCCAGCAGCCAAGATCCGGGACAGCCAGAGACCCAGTACTTC.

The chain has TRBV6-1 and TRBJ2-3; 10 positions agree with TRBD2. This CDR3 contains 16 residues. In germline, CDR1 is MNHNS, CDR2 SASEGT. V shed 2 bases and J 2 bases; nucleotides not matched to a gene: 4. The CDR3 bases are TGTGCCAGCAGTGAATTAGCGGGGGGAGACACAGATACGCAGTATTTT. It codes for CASSELAGGDTDTQYF.

This clone turned up a few times. This chain joins TRBV9 and TRBJ2-2; 10 bases fit TRBD2. Germline CDR1 and CDR2: SGDLS and YYNGEE. The length of the CDR3 is 17 residues. Trimming took 3 bases from V and 3 from J; bases not matched to a gene: 8. The CDR3 reads CASSGPGTSVDTGELFF. In DNA, the CDR3 is TGTGCCAGCAGCGGCCCTGGGACTAGCGTGGACACCGGGGAGCTGTTTTTT. Combining the CDR3 with reference TRBV9 and TRBJ2-2 gives the whole variable domain DSGVTQTPKHLITATGQRVTLRCSPRSGDLSVYWYQQSLDQGLQFLIQYYNGEERAKGNILERFSAQQFPDLHSELNLSSLELGDSALYFCASSGPGTSVDTGELFFGEGSRLTVL.

The CDR3 region has the DNA TGCAGCGTTGAAGATCCTCTACAGGGGGCGGAAACCGGGGAGCTGTTTTTT. As protein: CSVEDPLQGAETGELFF. This sequence joins TRBV29-1 and TRBJ2-2; TRBD1 matches at 9 bases. Trimming took 0 bases from V and 5 from J; bases not matched to a gene: 10. Germline CDR1 reads SQVTM; CDR2 reads ANQGSEA. The CDR3 is 17 amino acids.

The chain is built from TRBV28 and TRBJ1-2; 9 positions match TRBD1. Germline V CDR1 and CDR2: MDHEN, SYDVKM. Germline trimming cut 9 bases from V and 3 bases from J; bases unmatched to any gene: 8. CDR3 length: 14 residues. As DNA, the CDR3 is TGTGCCAGTCAACTTGGGGACAGGGACTATGGCTACACCTTC. Residues: CASQLGDRDYGYTF.

Only a few counts were recorded for this clone. This chain uses TRBV19 with TRBJ2-1; D possibly matches TRBD1 or TRBD2 (5 bases each). Germline CDR1 LNHDA, CDR2 SQIVND (reference sequence). CDR3 size: 12 residues. With 10 bases removed from V and 4 bases from J, the gap between germline ends came to 11 bases. This CDR3 reads CATRDPYNEQFF. The CDR3 coding sequence is TGTGCCACCCGGGACCCGTACAATGAGCAGTTCTTC.

The chain recombines TRBV5-4 with TRBJ2-3; TRBD2 matches at 7 bases. Unmatched junction bases numbered 2, after V lost 1 base and J lost 6 bases. Germline V CDR1 and CDR2: SGHNT, YYREEE (reference sequence). The CDR3 loop spans 13 amino acids. CDR3 nucleotides: TGTGCCAGCAGCTTGAGCGGGGTTGATACGCAGTATTTT. This gives the protein CASSLSGVDTQYF.

V is TRBV10-3 and J is TRBJ2-1; D unclear. The CDR3 has 12 amino acids. Trimming stripped 2 bases from V and 10 bases from J, with 9 bases between. Germline CDR1 reads ENHRY; CDR2 reads SYGVKD. CDR3 region: CAISETLKEQFF. The CDR3 nucleotides are TGTGCCATCAGTGAGACCCTAAAAGAGCAGTTCTTC.

The CDR3 is CASSQDSRTSLAFF. CDR3 coding DNA: TGCGCCAGCAGCCAAGATTCCCGCACAAGTCTAGCTTTCTTT. The V and J genes are TRBV4-1 and TRBJ1-1, with D hard to call. This CDR3 is built from 14 residues. V was trimmed by 0 bases and J by 10 bases, leaving 15 bases between them. The germline CDR1 and CDR2 sequences are MGHRA and YSYEKL.

This chain connects TRBV4-3 to TRBJ2-6; 8 bases are shared with TRBD2. CDR1 and CDR2 (germline): LGHNA, YSLEER. This CDR3 region has 19 residues. V lost 0 bases to trimming and J lost 0 bases; unmatched junction nucleotides: 7. The CDR3, as DNA: TGCGCCAGCAGCCAAGAAAAGGGACTAGGAAGCTCTGGGGCCAACGTCCTGACTTTC. It translates to CASSQEKGLGSSGANVLTF.

V and J are TRBV7-9 and TRBJ2-7, with 8 bases that match TRBD1. The CDR3 spans 15 residues. CDR1 and CDR2 (germline): SEHNR, FQNEAQ (reference sequence). After removal of 4 bases from V and 2 bases from J, the junction contained 7 bases not matched to a gene. The CDR3 DNA is TGTGCCAGCAGCTCAGACAGGGGACCTACCTACGAGCAGTACTTC. It encodes CASSSDRGPTYEQYF.

The chain has TRBV11-2 and TRBJ1-1; D uncertain. The V gene lost 1 base and the J gene lost 5 bases, with 5 bases spanning the gap. The germline gives CDR1 SGHAT, CDR2 FQNNGV. CDR3 length: 12 amino acids. The CDR3 is CASSLGRTEAFF. Written as DNA, the CDR3 is TGTGCCAGCAGCTTAGGGCGGACTGAAGCTTTCTTT.

J is TRBJ1-2 and V is TRBV27; TRBD1 might be the D (6 bases). This CDR3 spans 16 amino acids. Germline CDR1 and CDR2: MNHEY and SMNVEV (reference sequence). Trimming removed 2 bases at V and 4 bases at J, with 17 bases between. DNA for the CDR3: TGTGCCAGCAGTTTAAGTCCCGGGGGGGGCGTCTATGGCTACACCTTC. It yields the protein CASSLSPGGGVYGYTF.

The gene calls are TRBV30 and TRBJ2-1; the D gene is possibly TRBD2 (6 bases). The CDR3 spans 13 residues. CDR1 and CDR2 from the germline V gene are GTSNPN and SVGIG (reference sequence). The V and J ends lost 0 bases and 6 bases respectively, with 9 bases between them. CDR3 in DNA: TGTGCCTGGAGTGTAGGCGGGGTCAATGAGCAGTTCTTC. It translates to CAWSVGGVNEQFF.

As to this clone: At one end the junction does not follow the germline gene, possibly because of a read error. The chain combines TRBV2 with TRBJ2-7; TRBD2 matches at 10 bases. Per the germline V gene, CDR1 is SNHLY and CDR2 is FYNNEI. This CDR3 contains 14 residues. The CDR3 sequence: CASREAGGSYEQYF. The CDR3 DNA reads TGTGCCAGCAGGGAAGCGGGGGGGTCGTACGAGCAGTACTTC.

This chain connects TRBV18 to TRBJ2-7; unclear D gene. Looked up from germline, CDR1 is KGHSH and CDR2 is LQKENI. Trimming removed 5 bases at V and 3 bases at J, with 5 bases between. The CDR3 runs to 11 residues. The CDR3 sequence is CASSADYEQYF. CDR3 bases: TGTGCCAGCTCAGCAGACTACGAGCAGTACTTC.

Only a few counts were recorded for this clone. V gene TRBV7-2 combines with J gene TRBJ2-3; 9 nucleotides match TRBD1. Germline V gene lookup returns CDR1 SGHTA and CDR2 FQGNSA. Unmatched junction bases numbered 9, after V lost 6 bases and J lost 2 bases. This CDR3 has 16 residues. The CDR3 is CASRKVGQGNTDTQYF. The CDR3 nucleotides read TGTGCCAGCAGAAAAGTGGGACAGGGTAACACAGATACGCAGTATTTT.

The chain links TRBV27 to TRBJ2-7; D remains ambiguous. This CDR3 is built from 15 residues. The V and J ends lost 4 bases and 3 bases respectively, with 16 bases between them. Per the germline V gene, CDR1 is MNHEY and CDR2 is SMNVEV (reference sequence). In DNA, the CDR3 is TGTGCCAGCAGTTCCCGGGCCACGCGAGGCTACGAGCAGTACGTC. Translated, it gives CASSSRATRGYEQYV.

Within the sample, this clone is medium-sized. This chain joins TRBV7-8 and TRBJ1-2; 7 bases map to TRBD1. CDR3 length: 14 residues. Germline lookup yields CDR1 SGHVS and CDR2 FQNEAQ. Trimming at V came to 4 bases and at J to 7 bases, leaving 9 bases not matched to a gene. The CDR3 loop reads CASSSRQGSSGYTF. CDR3 DNA sequence: TGTGCCAGCAGCTCCCGACAGGGATCATCTGGCTACACCTTC. Looking up the rest from reference TRBV7-8 and TRBJ1-2 gives the full variable domain: GAGVSQSPRYKVAKRGQDVALRCDPISGHVSLFWYQQALGQGPEFLTYFQNEAQLDKSGLPSDRFFAERPEGSVSTLKIQRTQQEDSAVYLCASSSRQGSSGYTFGSGTRLTVV.

The rearrangement links TRBV30 to TRBJ2-5; D is unresolved. The CDR3 contains 13 residues. Germline V CDR1 and CDR2: GTSNPN, SVGIG (reference sequence). The ends were cut back, 3 bases at V and 4 bases at J, with 12 bases in the middle. The CDR3 coding sequence is TGTGCCTGGAGACCAGACGGAATAGAGACCCAGTACTTC. Amino acid sequence: CAWRPDGIETQYF.

By share of the sample, this clone is medium-sized (0.01 to 0.1%). The rearrangement joins TRBV19 to TRBJ2-5, with D perhaps matching TRBD2 (5 bases). The CDR3 loop spans 15 amino acids. Germline CDR1 and CDR2: LNHDA and SQIVND (reference sequence). V lost 0 bases, J lost 6 bases, and 14 bases lay in between. DNA of the CDR3: TGTGCCAGTAGTATAGAGGTCCGGGGATGGCAGACCCAGTACTTC. Protein sequence: CASSIEVRGWQTQYF.

This rearrangement joins TRBV7-9 to TRBJ2-1; tentatively, D is TRBD1 or TRBD2 (5 bases each). V lost 5 bases, J lost 0 bases, and 5 bases lay in between. Germline lookup yields CDR1 SEHNR and CDR2 FQNEAQ (reference sequence). The CDR3 spans 13 residues. The CDR3 sequence is CASSGGSYNEQFF. In DNA form, the CDR3 reads TGTGCCAGCAGCGGGGGCTCCTACAATGAGCAGTTCTTC.